This T cell receptor (beta chain) was recovered during a study of CD8+ T cells in alopecia areata (dated by TCRdb to 2017 to 2018). With regard to the full study: Treated patients were enrolled in an open-label pilot trial of oral tofacitinib at 5 to 10 mg twice daily for moderate-to-severe alopecia areata. Patients received tofacitinib for 6 to 18 months and were then followed off drug for 6 months to check for delayed response and recurrence. To study T cell clonal expansion in alopecia areata, the researchers applied high-throughput TCRbeta sequencing to both the C3H/HeJ mouse model and human patients. In humans, TCRbeta sequencing was performed on scalp tissue and on sorted CD4+ and CD8+ peripheral blood T cells from healthy controls and from patients with patchy or totalis/universalis alopecia areata. Biopsies were taken from tofacitinib-treated patients at baseline and again at 4 and 24 weeks into treatment, and several of those patients also had a later scalp biopsy. Clonality in the scalp was compared among normal scalp (n=4), patchy alopecia areata scalp (n=8), and alopecia totalis/universalis scalp (n=8). The RNA source kit depended on sample type: the PAXgene miRNA kit for fixed scalp, the miRNeasy kit for PBMCs, and the RNeasy kit for mouse skin. TCRbeta CDR3 regions were amplified by immunoSEQ multiplex PCR with 35 Vbeta forward and 13 Jbeta reverse primers.

Per the publication, the time point label means: baseline before oral tofacitinib. From alopecia areata patients, peripheral blood was collected along with lesional scalp punch biopsies. PBMCs were separated by density centrifugation and stained for CD3, CD4 and CD8, after which CD4+ and CD8+ T cells were sorted on a FACSAria. Concerning this clone: The antigen this receptor binds is unknown. No base qualities exist here, and no much larger clone lies one base off it.

Receptor libraries were prepared by the immunoSEQ multiplex PCR assay. To provide template for TCR sequencing, every sample had RNA extracted and reverse transcribed into cDNA. SuperScript III was used to make first-strand cDNA, primed with a 2:1 mix of oligo-dT and random hexamers. A synthetic immune receptor repertoire was used to measure amplification bias, and any remaining bias was corrected computationally. As for the authors' bioinformatics: Raw reads were preprocessed for error removal, and CDR3 was defined according to IMGT conventions as running from the conserved cysteine to phenylalanine. Clonality was calculated as 1 minus Shannon entropy normalized by log2 of the number of productive unique TCRs. Whether scalp clones were CD4 or CD8 was inferred by matching scalp TCRbeta sequences against CD4 and CD8 repertoires sorted from blood. The source is immuneACCESS, and TCRdb retained only in-frame sequences with V and J called. Part of the clones is not carried over; for the studies checked, unresolved V genes explain less than half of this, and the remainder is unexplained. The V and J calls and clone size are taken from that table; D and trimming were inferred from the DNA. The sample table lists some 180,000 clones, roughly 60% of them with a count of one. The ten largest account for approximately 1.7% of the sample.

The paper as a whole reports these results and caveats: Unlike mouse skin, where gammadelta T cells dominate, normal human skin contains resident alphabeta T cells that get sequenced too, which complicates analysis of the scalp TCR repertoire. Shared TCR sequences between patients were less evident than in mice, which may be partly attributable to HLA diversity in the patient population. Higher clonality and more expanded CD8+ clones were observed in lesional scalp than in normal scalp, particularly in alopecia totalis/universalis, a finding suggestive of antigenic drive.

The CDR1 and CDR2 encoded by the germline V gene are MGHDK and SYGVNS. The CDR3 spans 13 residues, from the cysteine through the phenylalanine. The sequence is cut down to CDR3 DNA, 39 bases in frame from base 1. Trimming at the junction amounts to 7 bases on V and 2 bases on J, and the germline ends lie 11 bases apart. This material consisted of CD4+ T cells sorted from blood, taken at week 0. This TCR came from a human donor with alopecia areata. The chain is encoded by TRBV25-1 joined to TRBJ1-2, with TRBD1 tentatively as D gene (6 bases match). The nucleotide sequence reads TGTGCCAGCACTACAGGGAACAACTATGGCTACACCTTC. The translation is CASTTGNNYGYTF.